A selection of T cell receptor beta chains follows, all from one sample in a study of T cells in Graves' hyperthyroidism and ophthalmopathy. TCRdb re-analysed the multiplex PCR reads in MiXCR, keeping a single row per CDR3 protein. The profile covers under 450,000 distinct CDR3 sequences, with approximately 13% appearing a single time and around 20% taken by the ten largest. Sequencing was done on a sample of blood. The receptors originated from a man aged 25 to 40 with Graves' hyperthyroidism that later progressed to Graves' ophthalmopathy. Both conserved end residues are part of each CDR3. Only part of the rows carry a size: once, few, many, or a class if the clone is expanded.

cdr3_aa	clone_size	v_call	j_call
CASNPTEGLNEQFF	-	TRBV19	TRBJ2-1
CASHPLGSSYNEQFF	-	TRBV28	TRBJ2-1
CASSGSRGVYGANVLTF	few	TRBV12-3/TRBV12-4	TRBJ2-6
CASSRRRGDPEAFF	-	TRBV18	TRBJ1-1
CSVEGGGGFTDTQYF	few	TRBV29-1	TRBJ2-3
CASSNEPQGVQYF	-	TRBV5-5	TRBJ2-7
CASSEQGAIEKLFF	-	TRBV6-1	TRBJ1-4
CSAPRTSGGAGDTQYF	-	TRBV20-1	TRBJ2-3
CSAPGQLNTEAFF	-	TRBV29-1	TRBJ1-1
CASSQSGHGTEAFF	many	TRBV3-1	TRBJ1-1
CATSDLTGGAWETQYF	many	TRBV24-1	TRBJ2-5
CASSAGPGTQYF	few	TRBV10-2	TRBJ2-5
CASSLRGTKNTEAFF	many	TRBV12-3/TRBV12-4	TRBJ1-1
CATSRGGGSSYNSPLHF	few	TRBV15	TRBJ1-6
CASSYIGDTQYF	few	TRBV6-5	TRBJ2-3
CASSPTGTLGISPLHF	many	TRBV6-1	TRBJ1-6
CASSSWDRSEKLFF	many	TRBV6-1	TRBJ1-4
CASRADPSSYNEQFF	-	TRBV5-1	TRBJ2-1
CASGGYRDPGEQYF	many	TRBV2	TRBJ2-7
CATSEGQGVYGYTF	-	TRBV24-1	TRBJ1-2
CASSSSGYNEQFF	many	TRBV11-2	TRBJ2-1
CASSLSDRENEKLFF	few	TRBV5-1	TRBJ1-4
CASSLALTGDEQFF	few	TRBV13	TRBJ2-1
CASGTSGYNEQFF	many	TRBV5-5	TRBJ2-1
CSARHRVLTYEQYF	-	TRBV20-1	TRBJ2-7
CASSLGLNNQPQHF	-	TRBV5-1	TRBJ1-5